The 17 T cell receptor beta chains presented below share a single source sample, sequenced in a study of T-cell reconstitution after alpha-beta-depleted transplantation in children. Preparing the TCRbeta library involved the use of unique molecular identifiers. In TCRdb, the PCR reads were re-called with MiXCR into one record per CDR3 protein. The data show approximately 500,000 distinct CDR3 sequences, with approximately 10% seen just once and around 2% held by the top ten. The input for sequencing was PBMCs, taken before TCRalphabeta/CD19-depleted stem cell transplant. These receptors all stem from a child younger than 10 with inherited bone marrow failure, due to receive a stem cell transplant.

CDR3 amino acids: CASRGGGQETQYF. DNA for the CDR3: TGTGCCAGTCGAGGGGGGGGCCAAGAGACCCAGTACTTC. This sequence joins TRBV7-6 and TRBJ2-5, with D possibly being TRBD2 (7 bases). Germline V gene lookup returns CDR1 SGHVS and CDR2 FNYEAQ. The CDR3 loop spans 13 amino acids. Trimming took off 9 bases at V and 1 base at J, with 12 bases between the two ends.

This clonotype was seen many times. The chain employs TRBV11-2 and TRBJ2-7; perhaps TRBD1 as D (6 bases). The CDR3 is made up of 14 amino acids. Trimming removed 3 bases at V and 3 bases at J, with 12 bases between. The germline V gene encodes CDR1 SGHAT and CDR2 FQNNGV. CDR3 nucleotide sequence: TGTGCCAGCAGCTTCGGGACAATCAACTACGAGCAGTACTTC. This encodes CASSFGTINYEQYF.

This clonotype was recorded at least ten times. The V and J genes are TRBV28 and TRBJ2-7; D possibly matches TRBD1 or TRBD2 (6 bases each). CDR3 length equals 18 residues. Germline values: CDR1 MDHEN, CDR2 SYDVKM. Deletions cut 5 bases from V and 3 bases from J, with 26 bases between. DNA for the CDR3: TGTGCCAGCAGTCTGGGGGCGGGGAGTGATGGTCCTTACTACGAGCAGTACTTC. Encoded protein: CASSLGAGSDGPYYEQYF.

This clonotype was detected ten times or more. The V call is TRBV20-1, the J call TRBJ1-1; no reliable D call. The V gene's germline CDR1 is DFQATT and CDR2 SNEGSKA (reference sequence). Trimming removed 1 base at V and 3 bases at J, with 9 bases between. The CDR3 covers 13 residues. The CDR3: CSARGGLDTEAFF. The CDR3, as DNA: TGCAGTGCTAGAGGGGGTCTTGACACTGAAGCTTTCTTT.

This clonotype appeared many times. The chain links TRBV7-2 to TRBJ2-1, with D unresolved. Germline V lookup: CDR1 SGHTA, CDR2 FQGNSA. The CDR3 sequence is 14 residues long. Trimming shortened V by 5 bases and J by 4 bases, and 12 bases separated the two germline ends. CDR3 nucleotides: TGTGCCAGCAGCCCCACCGGTCGATACAATGAGCAGTTCTTC. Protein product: CASSPTGRYNEQFF.

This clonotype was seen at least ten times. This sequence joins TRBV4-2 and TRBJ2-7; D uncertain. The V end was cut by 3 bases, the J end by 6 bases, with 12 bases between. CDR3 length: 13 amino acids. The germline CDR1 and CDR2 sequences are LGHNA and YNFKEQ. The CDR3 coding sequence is TGTGCCAGCAGCCACGAGCTTTTGGGCGAGCAGTACTTC. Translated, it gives CASSHELLGEQYF.

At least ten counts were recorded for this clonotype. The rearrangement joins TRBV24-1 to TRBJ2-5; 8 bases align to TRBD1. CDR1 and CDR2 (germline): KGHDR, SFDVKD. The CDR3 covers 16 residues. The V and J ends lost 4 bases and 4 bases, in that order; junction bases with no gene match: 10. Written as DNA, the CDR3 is TGTGCCACCAGTGAAGACTTGCCAGGGGGCACAGAGACCCAGTACTTC. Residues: CATSEDLPGGTETQYF.

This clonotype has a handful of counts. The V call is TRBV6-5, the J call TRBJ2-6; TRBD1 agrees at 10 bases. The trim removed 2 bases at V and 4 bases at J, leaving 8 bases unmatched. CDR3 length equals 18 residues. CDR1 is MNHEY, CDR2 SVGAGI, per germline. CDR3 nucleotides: TGTGCCAGCAGTTACCGGTGGACAGGGGGTACCGGGGCCAACGTCCTGACTTTC. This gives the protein CASSYRWTGGTGANVLTF.

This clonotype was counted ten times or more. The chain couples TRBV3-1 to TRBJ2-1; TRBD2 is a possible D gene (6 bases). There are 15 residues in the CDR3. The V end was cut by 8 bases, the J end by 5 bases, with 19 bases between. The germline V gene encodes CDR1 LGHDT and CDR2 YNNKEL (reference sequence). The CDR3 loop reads CASRRVGSRHNEQFF. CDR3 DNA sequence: TGTGCCAGCCGGCGGGTCGGGAGTAGGCACAATGAGCAGTTCTTC.

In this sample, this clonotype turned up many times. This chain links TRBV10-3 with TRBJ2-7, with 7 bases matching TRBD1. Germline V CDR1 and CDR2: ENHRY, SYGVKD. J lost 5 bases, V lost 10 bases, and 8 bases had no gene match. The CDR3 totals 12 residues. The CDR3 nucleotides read TGTGCCACCCGACAGGGACGGAACGAGCAGTACTTC. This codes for CATRQGRNEQYF.

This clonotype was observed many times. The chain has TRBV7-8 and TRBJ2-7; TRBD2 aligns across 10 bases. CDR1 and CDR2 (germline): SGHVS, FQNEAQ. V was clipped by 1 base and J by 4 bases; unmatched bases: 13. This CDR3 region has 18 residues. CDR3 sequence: CASSLEGSGRAVRYEQYF. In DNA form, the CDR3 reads TGTGCCAGCAGCTTAGAGGGCAGCGGGAGGGCGGTGAGATACGAGCAGTACTTC. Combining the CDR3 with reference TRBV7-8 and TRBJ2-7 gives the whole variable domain GAGVSQSPRYKVAKRGQDVALRCDPISGHVSLFWYQQALGQGPEFLTYFQNEAQLDKSGLPSDRFFAERPEGSVSTLKIQRTQQEDSAVYLCASSLEGSGRAVRYEQYFGPGTRLTVT.

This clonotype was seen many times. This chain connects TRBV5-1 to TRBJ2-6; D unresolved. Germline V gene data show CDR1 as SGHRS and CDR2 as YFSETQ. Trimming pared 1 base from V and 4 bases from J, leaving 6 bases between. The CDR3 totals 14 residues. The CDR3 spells CASSLTPGANVLTF. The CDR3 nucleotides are TGCGCCAGCAGCTTGACCCCCGGGGCCAACGTCCTGACTTTC.

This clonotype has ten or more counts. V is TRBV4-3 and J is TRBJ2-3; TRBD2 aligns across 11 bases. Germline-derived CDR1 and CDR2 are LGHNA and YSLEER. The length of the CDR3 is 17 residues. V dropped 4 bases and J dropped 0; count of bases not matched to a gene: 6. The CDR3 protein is CASSRIGTSGSTDTQYF. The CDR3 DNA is TGCGCCAGCAGCCGAATCGGGACTAGCGGTAGCACAGATACGCAGTATTTT.

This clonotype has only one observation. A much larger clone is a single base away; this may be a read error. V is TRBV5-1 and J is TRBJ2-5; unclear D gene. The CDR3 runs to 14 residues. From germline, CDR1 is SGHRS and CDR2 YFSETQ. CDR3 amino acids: CASSLAPAEETQHF. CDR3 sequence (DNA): TGCGCCAGCAGCTTGGCACCAGCCGAAGAGACCCAGCACTTC. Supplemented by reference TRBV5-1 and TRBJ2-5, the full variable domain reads KAGVTQTPRYLIKTRGQQVTLSCSPISGHRSVSWYQQTPGQGLQFLFEYFSETQRNKGNFPGRFSGRQFSNSRSEMNVSTLELGDSALYLCASSLAPAEETQHFGPGTRLLVL.

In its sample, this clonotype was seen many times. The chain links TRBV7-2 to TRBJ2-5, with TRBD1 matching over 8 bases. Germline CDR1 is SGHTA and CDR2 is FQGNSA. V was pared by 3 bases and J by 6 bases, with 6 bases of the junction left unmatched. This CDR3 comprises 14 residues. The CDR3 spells CASSFVDRGQTQYF. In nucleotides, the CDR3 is TGTGCCAGCAGCTTCGTCGACAGGGGACAGACCCAGTACTTC.

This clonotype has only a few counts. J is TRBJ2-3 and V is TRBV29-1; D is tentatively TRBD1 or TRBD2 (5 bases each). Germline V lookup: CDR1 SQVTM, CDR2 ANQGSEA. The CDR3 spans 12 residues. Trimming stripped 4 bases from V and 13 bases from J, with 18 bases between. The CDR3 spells CSVGGTRVLEYF. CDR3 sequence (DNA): TGCAGCGTTGGAGGGACCCGTGTTTTGGAGTATTTT.

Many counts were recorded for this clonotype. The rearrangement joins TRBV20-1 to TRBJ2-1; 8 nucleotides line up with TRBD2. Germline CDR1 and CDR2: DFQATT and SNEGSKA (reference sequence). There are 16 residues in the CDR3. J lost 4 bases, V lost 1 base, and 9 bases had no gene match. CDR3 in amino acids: CSARGAGDFVYNEQFF. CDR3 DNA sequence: TGCAGTGCTAGAGGAGCGGGAGATTTCGTTTACAATGAGCAGTTCTTC.